The 12 T cell receptor beta chains below all came from one sample that was sequenced in a study of shared T cell receptors in the human thymus (dated by TCRdb to the early 2020s). Libraries came from the immunoSEQ multiplex PCR assay. TCRdb carries this immuneACCESS record with in-frame sequences only. Its versions omit some clonotypes, under half of them owing to an unresolved V gene in the studies checked, with the rest unexplained. The sample yields some 700,000 clones; roughly 88% were counted once. The top ten clones comprise over 0.008% of the sample. These data were also reused for a study on human thymus T cells.

The sample comprised thymocytes. The receptors derive from a boy under two years old with a congenital heart defect. Donor details come from another sample of the same person, matched by shared clones.

Only a few counts were recorded for this clone. The rearrangement links TRBV4-3 to TRBJ2-2, with D possibly matching TRBD2 (6 bases). The germline gives CDR1 LGHNA, CDR2 YSLEER. The CDR3 is 15 amino acids. Between the trimmed V and J ends, which lost 3 bases and 4 bases, there was a span of 12 bases. The CDR3 loop is CASSQPAGGTGELFF. The CDR3 DNA reads TGCGCCAGCAGCCAGCCGGCCGGGGGCACCGGGGAGCTGTTTTTT.

V is TRBV6-1 and J is TRBJ2-1; tentatively, D is TRBD2 (6 bases). V was shortened by 2 bases and J by 4 bases, with 24 bases between the two germline ends. The CDR3 consists of 19 residues. The germline gives CDR1 MNHNS, CDR2 SASEGT. The DNA of the CDR3 is TGTGCCAGCAGTGAACGAGGTAACGGCGGGGTGGCGGGGTACAATGAGCAGTTCTTC. Its protein is CASSERGNGGVAGYNEQFF.

The J gene is TRBJ1-2, the V gene TRBV2; possibly TRBD1 for D (6 bases). CDR3 length: 14 residues. Trimming took 3 bases from V and 4 from J, leaving 12 bases between them. Germline CDR1 and CDR2: SNHLY and FYNNEI. This chain's CDR3 is CASSEGRGRYGYTF. CDR3 DNA sequence: TGTGCCAGCAGTGAGGGGCGGGGGCGCTATGGCTACACCTTC.

This clone was found once. J is TRBJ2-3 and V is TRBV29-1; TRBD2 might be the D (5 bases). This CDR3 is 14 amino acids long. With 4 bases removed from V and 1 base from J, the gap between germline ends came to 12 bases. Germline-derived CDR1 and CDR2 are SQVTM and ANQGSEA. The CDR3 sequence: CSVGPSGGTDTQYF. CDR3 DNA: TGCAGCGTTGGGCCGAGCGGTGGCACAGATACGCAGTATTTT.

The chain employs TRBV27 and TRBJ2-1; TRBD2 matches 12 bases. The germline V gene has CDR1 MNHEY and CDR2 SMNVEV (reference sequence). The CDR3 is 20 amino acids. V shed 4 bases and J 0 bases; nucleotides not matched to a gene: 13. CDR3 nucleotides: TGTGCCAGCAGTTCGATGGGACTAGCGGGTTCAAGGAGCTCCTACAATGAGCAGTTCTTC. It yields the protein CASSSMGLAGSRSSYNEQFF.

V is TRBV7-2 and J is TRBJ1-3; D gene uncertain. The germline V and J ends were trimmed by 5 bases and 2 bases, with 7 bases remaining between them. The CDR3 totals 13 residues. In germline, CDR1 is SGHTA, CDR2 FQGNSA. The CDR3 here is CASSTGAGNTIYF. Here the CDR3 DNA reads TGTGCCAGCAGCACCGGGGCTGGAAACACCATATATTTT. Combining the CDR3 with reference TRBV7-2 and TRBJ1-3 gives the whole variable domain GAGVSQSPSNKVTEKGKDVELRCDPISGHTALYWYRQSLGQGLEFLIYFQGNSAPDKSGLPSDRFSAERTGGSVSTLTIQRTQQEDSAVYLCASSTGAGNTIYFGEGSWLTVV.

The rearrangement uses TRBV7-9 and TRBJ2-6; 7 bases agree with TRBD1. Losses at the gene ends were 5 bases for V and 0 bases for J; bases not matched to a gene: 1. The germline CDR1 and CDR2 sequences are SEHNR and FQNEAQ (reference sequence). The CDR3 sequence is 15 residues long. In nucleotides, the CDR3 is TGTGCCAGCAGCCACAGGGGCTCTGGGGCCAACGTCCTGACTTTC. It specifies CASSHRGSGANVLTF.

This chain connects TRBV9 to TRBJ2-1, with D possibly being TRBD1 (6 bases). The CDR3 is made up of 14 amino acids. Trimming took off 4 bases at V and 5 bases at J, with 13 bases between the two ends. Per germline, CDR1 SGDLS and CDR2 YYNGEE. The CDR3 is CASSITGSHNEQFF. CDR3 coding DNA: TGTGCCAGCAGCATTACAGGGTCCCACAATGAGCAGTTCTTC.

This clone was found once. This chain connects TRBV15 to TRBJ2-6, with 7 bases lining up with TRBD2. Germline V gene sequence: CDR1 LNHNV, CDR2 YYDKDF (reference sequence). The junction had 15 bases not matched to a gene; V was cut back by 1 base and J by 0 bases. This CDR3 is built from 21 residues. The CDR3 nucleotides are TGTGCCACCAGCAGAGCCCTGAGGCTAGCGGTACAACTCTCTGGGGCCAACGTCCTGACTTTC. It encodes CATSRALRLAVQLSGANVLTF. The full variable domain, in which reference TRBV15 and TRBJ2-6 provide the parts outside the CDR3, is DAMVIQNPRYQVTQFGKPVTLSCSQTLNHNVMYWYQQKSSQAPKLLFHYYDKDFNNEADTPDNFQSRRPNTSFCFLDIRSPGLGDTAMYLCATSRALRLAVQLSGANVLTFGAGSRLTVL.

This sequence joins TRBV4-3 and TRBJ2-7; weak D call: TRBD2 (7 bases). The CDR3 runs to 15 residues. Germline V gene data show CDR1 as LGHNA and CDR2 as YSLEER. V was clipped by 5 bases and J by 6 bases, with 20 bases between them. CDR3 in amino acids: CASSSRDQGRGEQYF. The CDR3 DNA sequence: TGCGCCAGCAGCTCGAGGGATCAGGGGAGGGGCGAGCAGTACTTC.

This chain uses TRBV2 with TRBJ2-4, with TRBD1 matching over 7 bases. The junction had 0 bases not matched to a gene; V was cut back by 6 bases and J by 7 bases. Germline V gene data show CDR1 as SNHLY and CDR2 as FYNNEI. This CDR3 spans 11 amino acids. The CDR3 bases are TGTGCCAGCAGACAGGGGAACATTCAGTACTTC. This encodes CASRQGNIQYF. Full variable domain (remainder filled in from reference TRBV2 and TRBJ2-4): EPEVTQTPSHQVTQMGQEVILRCVPISNHLYFYWYRQILGQKVEFLVSFYNNEISEKSEIFDDQFSVERPDGSNFTLKIRSTKLEDSAMYFCASRQGNIQYFGAGTRLSVL.

The V and J genes are TRBV6-5 and TRBJ2-3; 7 bases are a match to TRBD2. Germline-derived CDR1 and CDR2 are MNHEY and SVGAGI. V lost 0 bases and J lost 1; bases outside the gene matches: 1. The length of the CDR3 is 15 residues. The CDR3: CASSYSGLRTDTQYF. DNA for the CDR3: TGTGCCAGCAGTTACTCGGGACTACGCACAGATACGCAGTATTTT.